This T cell receptor (beta chain) was identified in a study of blood T cell repertoires in COVID-19. Whole-study context: Acute-phase and convalescent COVID-19 samples originated in the United States, Italy and Spain. PBMCs, B-cell-depleted T cells, or T cells provided the cDNA or gDNA that made up the material.

In the study's own analysis: Nucleated cell number was recorded as an estimate derived from reference gene primer amplification. Only in-frame clones appear in the TCRdb table, and some are missing; sequencing was by immunoSEQ multiplex PCR. The DNA was the basis for D and trimming; V, J and clone size are from that table. Of about 130,000 clones listed, about 89% are singletons. Germline V gene data show CDR1 as DFQATT and CDR2 as SNEGSKA (reference sequence). The CDR3 loop spans 11 amino acids. V was pared by 7 bases and J by 6 bases, with 12 bases between. V and J are TRBV20-1 and TRBJ1-2; D is undetermined. Sequencing used peripheral blood. This sequence originates from a woman aged 70-85 years with COVID-19, enrolled during active disease. For the CDR3, the DNA is TGCAGTGGAGGAGGGAGGGATGGCTACACCTTC. Its protein product is CSGGGRDGYTF.